This is a list of T cell receptor beta chains from one sample in a study of shared clonotypes between healthy human individuals. Repertoires were generated with immunoSEQ multiplex PCR, while TCRdb's copy carries only in-frame clones and drops some. The table has some 980,000 clones, about three quarters seen once. The sequenced sample consisted of memory CD4+ T cells sorted from blood. The receptors here all came from a young man in good health. Both conserved end residues are trimmed from each CDR3. The order of the fields is V gene, J gene, CDR3 protein.

>TRBV29-1|TRBJ2-7
SVLQLRGLDYEQY
>TRBV28|TRBJ2-3
ASSLGGQDTQY
>TRBV27|TRBJ1-1
ASSSLLGTATEAF
>TRBV5-1|TRBJ2-7
ASSLQASVFGEQY
>TRBV28|TRBJ1-1
ASSSGHARAF
>TRBV10-3|TRBJ2-1
AIRGRDNEQF
>TRBV5-6|TRBJ1-1
ASSSPGIATEAF
>TRBV6-5|TRBJ1-2
ASSYSYSYGYT
>TRBV2|TRBJ2-3
ASSVQGITDTQY
>TRBV7-2|TRBJ1-2
ASSPTGTGTGYT
>TRBV6-1|TRBJ1-1
ASSRTRESHTEAF
>TRBV5-4|TRBJ1-1
ASSNRQGVDTEAF
>TRBV30|TRBJ1-5
AWSTQGTSNQPQH
>TRBV9|TRBJ1-6
ASSVGRGNSPLH
>TRBV6-1|TRBJ2-1
ASTINRGEQF
>TRBV7-9|TRBJ2-7
ATARDGAYEQY
>TRBV7-2|TRBJ1-2
ASSPDGANYGYT
>TRBV5-4|TRBJ1-1
ASSLGGRAPLGAEAF
>TRBV19|TRBJ2-3
ATTELGRPDTQY
>TRBV4-3|TRBJ2-7
ASSQAASGTFYEQY
>TRBV5-1|TRBJ1-6
ASSLGQGENSPLH
>TRBV2|TRBJ1-1
AGTGVTEAF
>TRBV2|TRBJ1-5
ASSPGQGQPQH
>TRBV15|TRBJ2-1
ATSREQGSYNEQF
>TRBV7-2|TRBJ2-7
ASSLGLENEQY
>TRBV25-1|TRBJ1-5
ASSDSGGGLQPQH
>TRBV28|TRBJ2-7
ASSFGGATGFNYEQY
>TRBV4-1|TRBJ2-7
ASSQVADSRQGEQY
>TRBV5-1|TRBJ1-1
ASSFRDDFVF
>TRBV4-3|TRBJ2-5
ASSPTVTQETQY
>TRBV6-5|TRBJ1-2
ASRRDRQIGYT
>TRBV15|TRBJ2-7
ATSRPGLPYEQY
>TRBV2|TRBJ2-1
ASSPDPSSYNEQF
>TRBV7-3|TRBJ1-3
ASSPGPGSGNTIY
>TRBV5-1|TRBJ2-5
ASSLDGGRDGETQY
>TRBV5-1|TRBJ2-2
ASSWGRRSNTGELF
>TRBV11-2|TRBJ2-7
ASSSGQGSYEQY
>TRBV28|TRBJ1-2
ASTSTGEKDGYT
>TRBV6-1|TRBJ1-4
ASETGSYEKLF
>TRBV30|TRBJ2-3
AWSGTLSGRSTDTQY
>TRBV7-8|TRBJ1-2
ASSSRNGTRLPSDYGYT
>TRBV6-1|TRBJ2-4
ASSNGVIAKNIQY
>TRBV5-1|TRBJ2-7
ASSVEGAYEQY
>TRBV25-1|TRBJ2-1
ASSVYNEQF
>TRBV7-9|TRBJ1-2
ASSPSGQDNYGYT
>TRBV6-5|TRBJ1-5
ASSSDRAKNQPQH
>TRBV5-8|TRBJ2-5
ASSLGRGGETQY
>TRBV21-1|TRBJ2-7
ASSTSSSGRAREQY
>TRBV2|TRBJ1-2
ASRRTGNYGYT
>TRBV6-1|TRBJ1-5
ASSVGGGRSNQPQH
>TRBV11-3|TRBJ2-1
ASSLDGGSNEQF